Sequencing of this T cell receptor beta chain was carried out in a study of T-cell reconstitution after alpha-beta-depleted transplantation in children. This clonotype has at least ten counts. The authors prepared the TCRbeta library with unique molecular identifiers. TCRdb itself ran the PCR reads through MiXCR, one entry per CDR3 protein. The sample comprises about 640,000 distinct CDR3 sequences, around 17% of which are singletons, and approximately 1% rests with the top ten. This sample comprised PBMCs from the stem cell graft donor, obtained from the stem cell graft. This sequence originates from a human donor who donated a stem cell graft to a child with acute myeloid leukemia.

CDR3 loop: CASSQGTAFF. The CDR3 nucleotides are TGTGCCAGCAGCCAGGGGACAGCTTTCTTT. The V gene is TRBV6-6, the J gene TRBJ1-1; maybe TRBD1 (6 bases). There are 10 residues in the CDR3. Per germline, CDR1 MNHNY and CDR2 SVGAGI (reference sequence). V lost 6 bases and J lost 10, with 9 bases in between.